Described below is a single T cell receptor beta chain sequence and its context. Its antigen is currently unknown. Then a second PCR, running about 6 to 11 cycles, was carried out with a sample-barcoded 5' primer and a J-beta primer mix. TCRdb re-derived calls from the 5' RACE reads in MiXCR, one entry per CDR3 protein. The sample comprises about 1.6 million distinct CDR3 sequences, about 35% of which are singletons, and about 11% rests with the top ten. This sample stems from a study of blood T cells in healthy people across ages. About the research overall: Template switching picked up about one barcoded beta molecule for each two T cells. Study findings and constraints: Any conclusive comparison of naive versus antigen-experienced cells was prevented by using unsorted PBMCs.

Sequenced: blood. The receptor comes from a woman in her twenties or thirties in good health.

The CDR3 spells CSARRQTGWFTGELFF. The CDR3, as DNA: TGCAGTGCTAGGAGGCAGACCGGGTGGTTCACCGGGGAGCTGTTTTTT. The rearrangement joins TRBV20-1 to TRBJ2-2, with D unresolved. Per germline, CDR1 DFQATT and CDR2 SNEGSKA (reference sequence). Trimming removed 3 bases from V and 4 bases from J, with 18 bases in between. CDR3 length: 16 amino acids.